This entry lists 19 T cell receptor beta chains sequenced from one sample in a study of shared clonotypes between healthy human individuals. Libraries were prepared by immunoSEQ multiplex PCR; TCRdb keeps only in-frame clonotypes and omits some of them. The profile shows some 2.3 million clones, 93% of them singletons. The sequenced material came from naive CD4+ T cells from PBMCs. This sample's subset: CD45RA+ positively selected. Source of these receptors: a man younger than 35 in good health. Some clones in this sample may be carry-over from other donors' samples.

This clone has just one count. This specimen includes other DNA sequences encoding the same CDR3. The rearrangement joins TRBV5-4 to TRBJ2-3; 8 bases align to TRBD1. Germline CDR1 is SGHNT and CDR2 is YYREEE (reference sequence). The CDR3 totals 15 residues. Germline trimming cut 4 bases from V and 3 bases from J; bases unmatched to any gene: 7. DNA for the CDR3: TGTGCCAGCAGCCCCGGACAGGGAAGGACAGATACGCAGTATTTT. It specifies CASSPGQGRTDTQYF.

The genes are TRBV2 and TRBJ2-7, with TRBD1 as a possible D gene (5 bases). V was clipped by 1 base and J by 7 bases, with 20 bases between them. From germline, CDR1 is SNHLY and CDR2 FYNNEI. CDR3 length: 16 amino acids. CDR3 DNA: TGTGCCAGCAGTGAAGATGAAGGGGCCAAATGGTTGGAGCAGTACTTC. It translates to CASSEDEGAKWLEQYF.

The rearrangement joins TRBV29-1 to TRBJ2-1; TRBD1 matches 8 bases. Per germline, CDR1 SQVTM and CDR2 ANQGSEA. The CDR3 spans 13 residues. Germline trimming cut 4 bases from V and 2 bases from J; bases unmatched to any gene: 1. Here the CDR3 DNA reads TGCAGCGTTGCACAGGGGGCCTACAATGAGCAGTTCTTC. Translated, it gives CSVAQGAYNEQFF.

V usage is TRBV4-3 and J usage is TRBJ2-1; 8 bases are a match to TRBD1. The CDR3 loop spans 17 amino acids. Losses at the gene ends were 4 bases for V and 5 bases for J; bases not matched to a gene: 13. Per germline, CDR1 LGHNA and CDR2 YSLEER. The CDR3 DNA sequence: TGCGCCAGCAGCCCGTCATTAGGCGGGACAGGAGACAATGAGCAGTTCTTC. Translating gives CASSPSLGGTGDNEQFF.

The chain has TRBV4-1 and TRBJ1-2, with TRBD1 identical over 8 bases. The CDR3 loop spans 18 amino acids. Germline V gene sequence: CDR1 MGHRA, CDR2 YSYEKL. After removal of 0 bases from V and 8 bases from J, the junction contained 17 bases not matched to a gene. The CDR3 is CASSQEIQRARTGYGYTF. The CDR3 DNA reads as TGCGCCAGCAGCCAAGAAATTCAGCGCGCGAGGACAGGGTACGGCTACACCTTC.

The genes are TRBV5-1 and TRBJ2-1; 7 bases agree with TRBD2. This CDR3 contains 16 residues. Germline V gene sequence: CDR1 SGHRS, CDR2 YFSETQ. Trimming at V came to 0 bases and at J to 7 bases, leaving 10 bases not matched to a gene. CDR3 residues: CASSLVRRETLNEQFF. The DNA for the CDR3 is TGCGCCAGCAGCTTGGTGCGGCGGGAGACGTTGAATGAGCAGTTCTTC.

The V call is TRBV5-1, the J call TRBJ2-3; 14 bases fit TRBD2. Germline values: CDR1 SGHRS, CDR2 YFSETQ. This CDR3 spans 15 amino acids. V was clipped by 0 bases and J by 8 bases; unmatched bases: 2. The CDR3 sequence: CASSLGLAGGGTQYF. The CDR3 DNA is TGCGCCAGCAGCTTGGGACTAGCGGGAGGGGGTACGCAGTATTTT.

The rearrangement joins TRBV15 to TRBJ1-4, with 8 bases identical to TRBD1. This CDR3 region has 18 residues. The ends lost 0 bases at V and 0 bases at J; junction bases unmatched: 6. Germline V gene lookup returns CDR1 LNHNV and CDR2 YYDKDF (reference sequence). The CDR3 region is CATSRDFSTGATNEKLFF. CDR3 bases: TGTGCCACCAGCAGAGATTTTTCGACAGGGGCAACTAATGAAAAACTGTTTTTT.

CDR3 region: CASWFSSNTGELFF. In nucleotides, the CDR3 is TGCGCCAGCTGGTTTTCCTCGAACACCGGGGAGCTGTTTTTT. V is TRBV5-1 and J is TRBJ2-2; D not certain. The ends were cut back, 7 bases at V and 0 bases at J, with 10 bases in the middle. The germline V gene encodes CDR1 SGHRS and CDR2 YFSETQ. The CDR3 contains 14 residues. The full variable domain, rest sourced from reference TRBV5-1 and TRBJ2-2, is KAGVTQTPRYLIKTRGQQVTLSCSPISGHRSVSWYQQTPGQGLQFLFEYFSETQRNKGNFPGRFSGRQFSNSRSEMNVSTLELGDSALYLCASWFSSNTGELFFGEGSRLTVL.

The chain joins TRBV5-4 to TRBJ2-5; no clear D. V dropped 3 bases and J dropped 0 bases, with 3 bases sitting between them. From germline, CDR1 is SGHNT and CDR2 YYREEE (reference sequence). The CDR3 totals 12 residues. CDR3 amino acids: CASSSYQETQYF. For the CDR3, the DNA is TGTGCCAGCAGCTCTTACCAAGAGACCCAGTACTTC.

The chain recombines TRBV2 with TRBJ2-1; 9 nucleotides match TRBD1. Germline CDR1 reads SNHLY; CDR2 reads FYNNEI. This CDR3 spans 14 amino acids. V lost 5 bases and J lost 6; bases outside the gene matches: 5. The DNA for the CDR3 is TGTGCCAGCAGTCGACAGGGGGGTAGCAATGAGCAGTTCTTC. Its protein is CASSRQGGSNEQFF.

This chain links TRBV14 with TRBJ1-1; perhaps TRBD1 as D (5 bases). This CDR3 region has 15 residues. V was trimmed by 4 bases and J by 4 bases, leaving 16 bases between them. Germline-derived CDR1 and CDR2 are SGHDN and FVKESK. The DNA of the CDR3 is TGTGCCAGCAGCCTACTAGGGACCGGAGCCACTGAAGCTTTCTTT. Amino acid sequence: CASSLLGTGATEAFF. The whole variable domain, filled in from reference TRBV14 and TRBJ1-1, reads EAGVTQFPSHSVIEKGQTVTLRCDPISGHDNLYWYRRVMGKEIKFLLHFVKESKQDESGMPNNRFLAERTGGTYSTLKVQPAELEDSGVYFCASSLLGTGATEAFFGQGTRLTVV.

The chain couples TRBV27 to TRBJ2-7; D gene uncertain. The CDR3 loop spans 11 amino acids. The germline V gene encodes CDR1 MNHEY and CDR2 SMNVEV (reference sequence). Trimming left V 9 bases short and J 3 bases short, with 9 bases between. The CDR3 DNA reads TGTGCCAGGATTATGGGCTACGAGCAGTACTTC. It codes for CARIMGYEQYF.

V usage is TRBV27 and J usage is TRBJ2-3; perhaps TRBD2 as D (6 bases). This CDR3 comprises 14 residues. The V gene's germline CDR1 is MNHEY and CDR2 SMNVEV (reference sequence). V dropped 4 bases and J dropped 3 bases, with 11 bases sitting between them. This CDR3 is CASSSTGTTDTQYF. The CDR3 DNA sequence: TGTGCCAGCAGTTCAACCGGGACTACAGATACGCAGTATTTT.

This rearrangement joins TRBV6-5 to TRBJ2-7; D is perhaps TRBD1 or TRBD2 (5 bases each). With 6 bases removed from V and 1 base from J, the gap between germline ends came to 13 bases. The CDR3 spans 14 residues. Germline CDR1 and CDR2: MNHEY and SVGAGI. Written as DNA, the CDR3 is TGTGCCAGCAGATCCCGGGACGGATCCTACGAGCAGTACTTC. This encodes CASRSRDGSYEQYF.

The rearrangement uses TRBV30 and TRBJ2-7; D is possibly TRBD2 (6 bases). V lost 4 bases, J lost 5 bases, and 15 bases lay in between. CDR1 and CDR2 (germline): GTSNPN, SVGIG (reference sequence). This CDR3 has 13 residues. CDR3 region: CAWTPSGVDEQYF. The CDR3 DNA sequence: TGTGCCTGGACTCCGTCGGGGGTCGACGAGCAGTACTTC.

The rearrangement uses TRBV7-3 and TRBJ2-7; TRBD1 is a possible D gene (5 bases). V lost 0 bases, J lost 5 bases, and 8 bases lay in between. This CDR3 region has 13 residues. The germline gives CDR1 SGHTA, CDR2 FQGTGA. CDR3 DNA: TGTGCCAGCAGCTTAACAGGCAGGGACGAGCAGTACTTC. Translating it yields CASSLTGRDEQYF.

This chain links TRBV10-2 with TRBJ1-1; 8 bases agree with TRBD1. Germline V lookup: CDR1 WSHSY, CDR2 SAAADI. The ends lost 6 bases at V and 2 bases at J; junction bases unmatched: 2. This CDR3 spans 13 amino acids. The CDR3 region is CASRGQENTEAFF. The CDR3 DNA is TGCGCCAGCAGGGGACAGGAAAACACTGAAGCTTTCTTT.

The V gene is TRBV2, the J gene TRBJ1-1, with D possibly matching TRBD1 (5 bases). The CDR3 runs to 14 residues. The V end was cut by 3 bases, the J end by 1 base, with 9 bases between. Germline CDR1 SNHLY, CDR2 FYNNEI. This CDR3 reads CASSEMDKNTEAFF. CDR3 in DNA: TGTGCCAGCAGTGAGATGGACAAGAACACTGAAGCTTTCTTT.